The next 5 T cell receptor beta chains were all read from a single sample in a study of T cell changes during pregnancy in multiple sclerosis. Data came from immunoSEQ multiplex PCR; TCRdb stores just in-frame clones and leaves some out. The sample holds about 41,000 clones, approximately 90% seen once. The sequencing used CD8+ T cells from peripheral blood mononuclear cells, collected in the third trimester of pregnancy. Receptors were obtained from a female donor with multiple sclerosis, enrolled in a pregnancy study.

This clone was seen a single time. J is TRBJ2-3 and V is TRBV15; 12 nucleotides agree with TRBD2. The CDR3 length is 16 residues. CDR1 LNHNV and CDR2 YYDKDF come from the germline V gene (reference sequence). Germline trimming cut 2 bases from V and 3 bases from J; bases unmatched to any gene: 3. The CDR3 protein is CATSRRLAGATDTQYF. Written as DNA, the CDR3 is TGTGCCACCAGCAGAAGACTAGCGGGAGCTACAGATACGCAGTATTTT.

This sequence joins TRBV27 and TRBJ1-1, with D uncertain. Germline CDR1 reads MNHEY; CDR2 reads SMNVEV (reference sequence). The CDR3 length is 13 residues. V dropped 2 bases and J dropped 3 bases, with 7 bases sitting between them. In DNA form, the CDR3 reads TGTGCCAGCAGTTTAATCGTCGACACTGAAGCTTTCTTT. It yields the protein CASSLIVDTEAFF.

The V call is TRBV4-1, the J call TRBJ1-1, with D uncertain. V dropped 1 base and J dropped 4 bases, with 7 bases sitting between them. The CDR3 totals 13 residues. CDR1 is MGHRA and CDR2 is YSYEKL in the germline V gene. CDR3 bases: TGCGCCAGCAGCCAAGGTGGCTCCACTGAAGCTTTCTTT. This translates into CASSQGGSTEAFF.

The V gene is TRBV19, the J gene TRBJ2-3; perhaps TRBD2 as D (6 bases). CDR1 and CDR2 from the germline V gene are LNHDA and SQIVND (reference sequence). The CDR3 covers 16 residues. V dropped 5 bases and J dropped 0 bases, with 15 bases sitting between them. CDR3 in amino acids: CASSPRGLISTDTQYF. The CDR3 DNA is TGTGCCAGTAGTCCGCGGGGACTGATAAGCACAGATACGCAGTATTTT.

J is TRBJ2-3 and V is TRBV11-2; D is ambiguous. The germline V gene encodes CDR1 SGHAT and CDR2 FQNNGV. Trimming pared 0 bases from V and 0 bases from J, leaving 10 bases between. The CDR3 has 16 amino acids. The CDR3 DNA is TGTGCCAGCAGCTTAGAGGCTACGGGTAGCACAGATACGCAGTATTTT. It encodes CASSLEATGSTDTQYF.